This T cell receptor beta chain is from a study of cytomegalovirus exposure and HLA in healthy donors. About the research overall: Assignment to the Caucasian-associated ancestry cluster applied to approximately 80% of the 350 to 500 genotyped donors.

Researchers ran the PCR with 60 Vbeta and 13 Jbeta primers. In the authors' methods: About 11 million of the roughly 80 million unique TCR beta chains counted in a later analysis were shared. Sequencing used immunoSEQ multiplex PCR; TCRdb keeps in-frame clones, though not all of them. Clonal size and the V and J genes are those of that table, whereas D and trimming came from the DNA. The sample contains about 160,000 clones, more than 65% of which appear only once. The CDR3 consists of 13 residues. CDR1 is LGHNA and CDR2 is YSLEER in the germline V gene. V shed 1 base and J shed 5 bases, with 6 bases lying between them.

This TCR came from a man aged 25-45 years in good health and CMV-seronegative. Material for sequencing was PBMCs. This chain links TRBV4-3 with TRBJ2-1; no clear D gene. The CDR3 sequence: CASSQVENNEQFF. The CDR3 region has the DNA TGCGCCAGCAGCCAAGTAGAAAACAATGAGCAGTTCTTC.